The clone carrying this T cell receptor beta chain was counted ten times or more. The antigen remains undetermined. The data were taken from a study of early T cells in non-severe SARS-CoV-2 infection. Looking at the study overall: Bulk RNA from unsorted whole blood was sequenced; chains were unpaired.

Unique molecular identifiers were added to individual cDNA molecules. Each CDR3 protein is one row after TCRdb ran MiXCR on the 5' RACE reads. This table holds tens of thousands of distinct CDR3 sequences, around 5.6% found once. Study observations and caveats: Matches to VDJdb favored anti-spike CD8 responses and missed private and CD4 specificities.

The length of the CDR3 is 19 residues. Trimming pared 5 bases from V and 0 bases from J, leaving 23 bases between. Germline CDR1 reads SGHVS; CDR2 reads FQNEAQ. Sequencing used whole blood. The gene calls are TRBV7-8 and TRBJ2-4; maybe TRBD1 (6 bases). The TCR comes from an adult who was a healthcare worker with PCR-confirmed SARS-CoV-2 infection or an uninfected control (not recorded which). DNA of the CDR3: TGTGCCAGCAGCCCAAAGGACAGACAGTCTAGTACAGCCAAAAACATTCAGTACTTC. Protein product: CASSPKDRQSSTAKNIQYF.